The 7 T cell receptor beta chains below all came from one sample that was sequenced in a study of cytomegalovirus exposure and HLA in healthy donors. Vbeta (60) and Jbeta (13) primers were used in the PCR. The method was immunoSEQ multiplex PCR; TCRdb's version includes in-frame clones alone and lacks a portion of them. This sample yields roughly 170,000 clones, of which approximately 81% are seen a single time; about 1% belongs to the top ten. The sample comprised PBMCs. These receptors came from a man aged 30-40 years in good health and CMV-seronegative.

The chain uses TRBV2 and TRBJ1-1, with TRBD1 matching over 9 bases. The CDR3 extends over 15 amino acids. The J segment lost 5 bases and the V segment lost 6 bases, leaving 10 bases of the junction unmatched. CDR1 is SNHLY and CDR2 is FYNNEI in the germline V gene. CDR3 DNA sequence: TGTGCCAGCAGCCTAACTACCGGGACAGGGACTGAAGCTTTCTTT. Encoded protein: CASSLTTGTGTEAFF.

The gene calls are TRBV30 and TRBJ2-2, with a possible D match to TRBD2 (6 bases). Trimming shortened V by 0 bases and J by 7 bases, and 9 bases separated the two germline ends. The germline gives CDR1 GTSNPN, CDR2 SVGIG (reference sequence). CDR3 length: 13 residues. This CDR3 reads CAWSVAGIGELFF. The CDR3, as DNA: TGTGCCTGGAGTGTTGCGGGGATCGGGGAGCTGTTTTTT.

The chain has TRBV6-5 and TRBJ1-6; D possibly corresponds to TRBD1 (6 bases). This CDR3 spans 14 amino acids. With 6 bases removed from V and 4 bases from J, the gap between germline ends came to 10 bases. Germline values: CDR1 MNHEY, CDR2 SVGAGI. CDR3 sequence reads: CASSRTGYNSPLHF. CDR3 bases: TGTGCCAGCAGCCGAACAGGGTATAATTCACCCCTCCACTTT.

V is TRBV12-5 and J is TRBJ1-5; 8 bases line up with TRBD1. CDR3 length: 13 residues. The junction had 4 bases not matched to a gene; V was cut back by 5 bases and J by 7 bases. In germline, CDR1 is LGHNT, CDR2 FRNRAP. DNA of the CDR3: TGTGCTAGTGGTCCCCAGGGGGCCCAGCCCCAGCATTTT. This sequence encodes CASGPQGAQPQHF.

The CDR3 DNA reads as TGCGCCAGCAGCCAACCGGGGATATTTAATGAAAAACTGTTTTTT. Protein sequence: CASSQPGIFNEKLFF. The rearrangement uses TRBV4-1 and TRBJ1-4; D not resolved. Germline V CDR1 and CDR2: MGHRA, YSYEKL. Deletions cut 2 bases from V and 4 bases from J, with 11 bases between. CDR3 length: 15 amino acids.

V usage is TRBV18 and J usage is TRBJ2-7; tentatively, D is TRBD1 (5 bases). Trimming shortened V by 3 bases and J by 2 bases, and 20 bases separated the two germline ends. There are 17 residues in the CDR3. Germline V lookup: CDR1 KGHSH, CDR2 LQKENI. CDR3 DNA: TGTGCCAGCTCACCTTTGCGAGGAGCAGGGAAACCCTACGAGCAGTACTTC. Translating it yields CASSPLRGAGKPYEQYF.

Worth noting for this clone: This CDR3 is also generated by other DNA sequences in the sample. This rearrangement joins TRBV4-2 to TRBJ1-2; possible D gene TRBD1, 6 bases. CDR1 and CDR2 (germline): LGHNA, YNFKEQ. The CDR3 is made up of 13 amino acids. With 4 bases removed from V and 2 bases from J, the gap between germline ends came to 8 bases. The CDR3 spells CASSPDRNYGYTF. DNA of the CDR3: TGTGCCAGCAGCCCGGACAGAAACTATGGCTACACCTTC.